A selection of T cell receptor beta chains follows, all from one sample in a study of vaccination effects on CD4 cells after COVID-19. These receptors' targets are unknown. Sequenced by immunoSEQ multiplex PCR; TCRdb stores in-frame clones only, minus some. This sample has some 40,000 clones, with 76% found just once. The material sequenced was CD4+ T cells from PBMCs cultured without peptide, taken after COVID-19 vaccination. All receptors come from a human donor who had a prior SARS-CoV-2 infection. Both conserved end residues are part of each CDR3. Each record gives: clone size, V gene, J gene, D gene, CDR3 DNA, CDR3 protein. A D gene is named only where the DNA matches it firmly. Where a row states a size, it is once, few, many or the class of an expanded clone; other rows omit it.

clone size: NA; V gene: TRBV30; J gene: TRBJ2-5; D gene: TRBD1; CDR3 DNA: TGTGCCAGCGGACAGGGGCGAGAGACCCAGTACTTC; CDR3 protein: CASGQGRETQYF
clone size: NA; V gene: TRBV9; J gene: TRBJ1-6; D gene: NA; CDR3 DNA: TGTGCCAGCAGCGTCAGGGTTATGAATTCACCCCTCCACTTT; CDR3 protein: CASSVRVMNSPLHF
clone size: NA; V gene: TRBV30; J gene: TRBJ1-1; D gene: NA; CDR3 DNA: TGTGCCTGGATACGGGTATCGGGGTATGTAGCTTTCTTT; CDR3 protein: CAWIRVSGYVAFF
clone size: NA; V gene: TRBV29-1; J gene: TRBJ2-5; D gene: TRBD1; CDR3 DNA: TGCAGCGTTGTTCGACTGATAGGGGGCGCGAGAGAGACCCAGTACTTC; CDR3 protein: CSVVRLIGGARETQYF
clone size: few; V gene: TRBV19; J gene: TRBJ1-2; D gene: NA; CDR3 DNA: TGTGCCAGTAGTTCATGGATTGGCTACACCTTC; CDR3 protein: CASSSWIGYTF
clone size: once; V gene: TRBV5-6; J gene: TRBJ2-2; D gene: TRBD2; CDR3 DNA: TGTGCCAGCAGCTTGGTCCTAGCGGGAGCTCGGACCGGGGAGCTGTTTTTT; CDR3 protein: CASSLVLAGARTGELFF
clone size: few; V gene: TRBV6-1; J gene: TRBJ2-1; D gene: NA; CDR3 DNA: TGTGCCAGCAGTGACGTGGGGTTGAGCTCCTACAATGAGCAGTTCTTC; CDR3 protein: CASSDVGLSSYNEQFF
clone size: NA; V gene: TRBV16; J gene: TRBJ1-1; D gene: NA; CDR3 DNA: TGTGCCAGCAGCCAAATGGCGTGGGTTGGCACTGAAGCTTTCTTT; CDR3 protein: CASSQMAWVGTEAFF
clone size: once; V gene: TRBV19; J gene: TRBJ1-5; D gene: NA; CDR3 DNA: TGTGCCAGTAGAGGGCCCTATAGCAATCAGCCCCAGCATTTT; CDR3 protein: CASRGPYSNQPQHF
clone size: NA; V gene: TRBV6-1; J gene: TRBJ1-5; D gene: NA; CDR3 DNA: TGTGCCAGCAGTGAAGTTGTGCAGGGAGGTCAGCCCCAGCATTTT; CDR3 protein: CASSEVVQGGQPQHF
clone size: NA; V gene: TRBV12-3/TRBV12-4; J gene: TRBJ1-1; D gene: NA; CDR3 DNA: TGTGCCAGCAGCCCACAGGGTGTCTCTGAAGCTTTCTTT; CDR3 protein: CASSPQGVSEAFF
clone size: NA; V gene: TRBV10-1; J gene: TRBJ2-7; D gene: TRBD1; CDR3 DNA: TGCGCCAGGGACAGGGGGCCGGGTGAGCAGTACTTC; CDR3 protein: CARDRGPGEQYF
clone size: NA; V gene: TRBV21-1; J gene: TRBJ2-1; D gene: NA; CDR3 DNA: TGTGCCAGCAGCAAAGATCTGCGGCAGGGACCCTACAATGAGCAGTTCTTC; CDR3 protein: CASSKDLRQGPYNEQFF
clone size: NA; V gene: TRBV6-6; J gene: TRBJ1-2; D gene: NA; CDR3 DNA: TGTGCCAGCAGTTCCGTCCCCGGGGGCTACACCTTC; CDR3 protein: CASSSVPGGYTF
clone size: NA; V gene: TRBV7-8; J gene: TRBJ2-7; D gene: NA; CDR3 DNA: TGTGCCAGCAGCCGGGGACCGGGACTCGAGCAGTACTTC; CDR3 protein: CASSRGPGLEQYF
clone size: NA; V gene: TRBV12-3/TRBV12-4; J gene: TRBJ1-2; D gene: NA; CDR3 DNA: TGTGCCAGCAGTTTCCAACAGACTTATGGCTACACCTTC; CDR3 protein: CASSFQQTYGYTF
clone size: NA; V gene: TRBV18; J gene: TRBJ1-4; D gene: TRBD1; CDR3 DNA: TGTGCCAGCTCTCGGGACAGTAATGAAAAACTGTTTTTT; CDR3 protein: CASSRDSNEKLFF
clone size: NA; V gene: TRBV10-3; J gene: TRBJ2-3; D gene: TRBD2; CDR3 DNA: TGTGCCATCAAGGCGGGGGGCCCCGATACGCAGTATTTT; CDR3 protein: CAIKAGGPDTQYF
clone size: few; V gene: TRBV4-1; J gene: TRBJ2-5; D gene: NA; CDR3 DNA: TGCGCCAGCAGCCAAGGTCCCGGAGGCCTTGGGCTCCAAGAGACCCAGTACTTC; CDR3 protein: CASSQGPGGLGLQETQYF
clone size: once; V gene: TRBV5-1; J gene: TRBJ2-3; D gene: NA; CDR3 DNA: TGCGCCAGCAGCTTTTGGGGGACAGATACGCAGTATTTT; CDR3 protein: CASSFWGTDTQYF
clone size: NA; V gene: TRBV5-1; J gene: TRBJ2-3; D gene: TRBD2; CDR3 DNA: TGCGCCAGCAGCTTGACGGGACTAGCGGGAGTGACAGATACGCAGTATTTT; CDR3 protein: CASSLTGLAGVTDTQYF
clone size: NA; V gene: TRBV4-1; J gene: TRBJ1-5; D gene: NA; CDR3 DNA: TGCGCCAGCAGCCCCCAGGGAATTTTTGGGGGGCCCCAGCATTTT; CDR3 protein: CASSPQGIFGGPQHF
clone size: NA; V gene: TRBV5-6; J gene: TRBJ2-5; D gene: NA; CDR3 DNA: TGTGCCAGCACCGCGGGACCCCAAGGCGAGACCCAGTACTTC; CDR3 protein: CASTAGPQGETQYF
clone size: NA; V gene: TRBV5-4; J gene: TRBJ2-1; D gene: TRBD2; CDR3 DNA: TGTGCCAGCAGCTTGGGACTAGCGGGGGGATACAATGAGCAGTTCTTC; CDR3 protein: CASSLGLAGGYNEQFF
clone size: NA; V gene: TRBV5-1; J gene: TRBJ2-1; D gene: NA; CDR3 DNA: TGCGCCAGCAGCTTGGTGGCGGGGCAGGGTGAGCAGTTCTTC; CDR3 protein: CASSLVAGQGEQFF
clone size: NA; V gene: TRBV7-8; J gene: TRBJ1-6; D gene: TRBD1; CDR3 DNA: TGTGCCAGCAGCCCTTGGACAGGGGAGAATTCACCCCTCCACTTT; CDR3 protein: CASSPWTGENSPLHF
clone size: NA; V gene: TRBV4-2; J gene: TRBJ2-3; D gene: NA; CDR3 DNA: TGTGCCAGCAGCCAAGAGGTACTCTCGGCTGCAGATACGCAGTATTTT; CDR3 protein: CASSQEVLSAADTQYF
clone size: NA; V gene: TRBV6-2/TRBV6-3; J gene: TRBJ2-7; D gene: NA; CDR3 DNA: TGTGCCAGCAGTCCGGGACTCACCTCGAGCTCCTACGAGCAGTACTTC; CDR3 protein: CASSPGLTSSSYEQYF
clone size: NA; V gene: TRBV18; J gene: TRBJ2-5; D gene: NA; CDR3 DNA: TGTGCCAGCTCACCACCGGGGGGCTGGCAAGAGACCCAGTACTTC; CDR3 protein: CASSPPGGWQETQYF
clone size: NA; V gene: TRBV25-1; J gene: TRBJ2-2; D gene: TRBD2; CDR3 DNA: TGTGCCAGCGGAACTAGCGGGGGGGCGGGTCCGGGCACCGGGGAGCTGTTTTTT; CDR3 protein: CASGTSGGAGPGTGELFF
clone size: NA; V gene: TRBV9; J gene: TRBJ2-7; D gene: TRBD2; CDR3 DNA: TGTGCCAGCAGTACAAACGCACTAGCGGGAGACTACGAGCAGTACTTC; CDR3 protein: CASSTNALAGDYEQYF
clone size: NA; V gene: TRBV25-1; J gene: TRBJ1-5; D gene: NA; CDR3 DNA: TGTGCCAGCAGTGAATCTTCGACAGCCTGGAACAATCAGCCCCAGCATTTT; CDR3 protein: CASSESSTAWNNQPQHF
clone size: NA; V gene: TRBV21-1; J gene: TRBJ1-2; D gene: NA; CDR3 DNA: TGTGCCAGCAGCACGCCGGGACCGACCTATGGCTACACCTTC; CDR3 protein: CASSTPGPTYGYTF
clone size: few; V gene: TRBV4-2; J gene: TRBJ1-3; D gene: NA; CDR3 DNA: TGTGCCAGCAGCCCAGAGGGGACCTCTGGAAACACCATATATTTT; CDR3 protein: CASSPEGTSGNTIYF
clone size: NA; V gene: TRBV5-1; J gene: TRBJ1-2; D gene: TRBD1; CDR3 DNA: TGCGCCAGCAGCTTTGCGTACCGGGACAGTTTGGGCTACACCTTC; CDR3 protein: CASSFAYRDSLGYTF
clone size: few; V gene: TRBV27; J gene: TRBJ1-5; D gene: TRBD1; CDR3 DNA: TGTGCCAGCAGACCAAGCACAGGGGGCAATCAGCCCCAGCATTTT; CDR3 protein: CASRPSTGGNQPQHF
clone size: NA; V gene: TRBV24-1; J gene: TRBJ2-2; D gene: TRBD1; CDR3 DNA: TGTGCCACCAGTGATCCGTACGGGACAGGGGGCGTGACCGGGGAGCTGTTTTTT; CDR3 protein: CATSDPYGTGGVTGELFF